What follows are 22 T cell receptor beta chains derived from one specimen sequenced in a study of T cells in Graves' hyperthyroidism and ophthalmopathy. Amplification of TCR beta CDR3 regions used RNA as the template. First-round RT-PCR of the TCR CDR3 relied on the HTBI primer set. TCRdb re-called the multiplex PCR reads with MiXCR, one entry per CDR3 protein. The data show fewer than 650,000 distinct CDR3 sequences, with about 14% seen just once and roughly 6.2% held by the top ten. The material sequenced was blood. The receptors were gathered from a woman in her 30s with Graves' hyperthyroidism that later progressed to Graves' ophthalmopathy.

This clonotype was counted at least ten times. The chain combines TRBV2 with TRBJ2-7, with D unclear. Per germline, CDR1 SNHLY and CDR2 FYNNEI. CDR3 length: 17 residues. V was pared by 7 bases and J by 6 bases, with 28 bases between. For the CDR3, the DNA is TGTGCCAGCATAACCGGACGGAAAAGTATCTACGAGTCCGAGCAGTACTTC. It translates to CASITGRKSIYESEQYF.

The sample holds a few counts of this clonotype. This chain joins TRBV4-1 and TRBJ2-7, with 10 positions matching TRBD1. J lost 4 bases, V lost 3 bases, and 6 bases had no gene match. The V gene's germline CDR1 is MGHRA and CDR2 YSYEKL. This CDR3 spans 15 amino acids. CDR3 nucleotide sequence: TGCGCCAGCAGCCATCAAGGGACAGGGGATTACGAGCAGTACTTC. Encoded protein: CASSHQGTGDYEQYF.

This clonotype has at least ten counts. The CDR3 DNA reads TGTGCCTGGAGTCGGGATGACGAAAAACTGTTTTTT. Translating it yields CAWSRDDEKLFF. The gene calls are TRBV30 and TRBJ1-4; D gene ambiguous. This CDR3 region has 12 residues. Deletions cut 2 bases from V and 8 bases from J, with 9 bases between. In germline, CDR1 is GTSNPN, CDR2 SVGIG (reference sequence).

This clonotype came up many times. The chain combines TRBV28 with TRBJ2-1; D possibly corresponds to TRBD2 (5 bases). The CDR3 length is 14 residues. The germline gives CDR1 MDHEN, CDR2 SYDVKM. Trimming left V 2 bases short and J 5 bases short, with 10 bases between. The CDR3 loop reads CASSLPSRNNEQFF. The CDR3 DNA is TGTGCCAGCAGTTTACCTAGCCGGAACAATGAGCAGTTCTTC.

This clonotype was picked up many times. The CDR3 is CASSLVGGSGELFF. The DNA of the CDR3 is TGTGCCAGCAGCTTAGTAGGGGGGAGCGGGGAGCTGTTTTTT. The chain combines TRBV11-2 with TRBJ2-2; D may match TRBD1 or TRBD2 (6 bases each). The CDR3 runs to 14 residues. The germline V and J ends were trimmed by 1 base and 7 bases, with 10 bases remaining between them. Germline assignment: CDR1 SGHAT and CDR2 FQNNGV.

This clonotype was observed at least ten times. The chain is built from TRBV2 and TRBJ2-7; D perhaps matches TRBD2 (6 bases). This CDR3 region has 13 residues. CDR1 and CDR2 (germline): SNHLY, FYNNEI. V lost 6 bases and J 1 base, leaving 10 bases between the germline ends. The CDR3 reads CASREGGSYEQYF. CDR3 nucleotides: TGTGCCAGCAGGGAGGGCGGGTCCTACGAGCAGTACTTC.

The V and J genes are TRBV6-2 or TRBV6-3 and TRBJ2-7; D is ambiguous. Germline V lookup: CDR1 MNHEY, CDR2 SVGEGT. V was trimmed by 11 bases and J by 4 bases, leaving 12 bases between them. The CDR3 spans 11 residues. This CDR3 reads CASADAYEQYF. As DNA, the CDR3 is TGTGCCTCGGCGGACGCGTACGAGCAGTACTTC.

This clonotype came up many times. The genes are TRBV18 and TRBJ2-7; tentative D call: TRBD1 (6 bases). The germline gives CDR1 KGHSH, CDR2 LQKENI. The CDR3 spans 13 residues. V lost 4 bases and J lost 5, with 12 bases in between. CDR3 in DNA: TGTGCCAGCTCACTCAAACAGGGTCACGAGCAGTACTTC. As protein: CASSLKQGHEQYF. Using reference TRBV18 and TRBJ2-7 for the parts outside the CDR3, the full variable domain is NAGVMQNPRHLVRRRGQEARLRCSPMKGHSHVYWYRQLPEEGLKFMVYLQKENIIDESGMPKERFSAEFPKEGPSILRIQQVVRGDSAAYFCASSLKQGHEQYFGPGTRLTVT.

The J gene is TRBJ1-1, the V gene TRBV6-1, with 10 positions matching TRBD1. Looked up from germline, CDR1 is MNHNS and CDR2 is SASEGT. The CDR3 is 15 residues long. V was clipped by 7 bases and J by 2 bases; unmatched bases: 7. Here the CDR3 reads CASKPRQGANTEAFF. CDR3 nucleotides: TGTGCCAGCAAGCCCAGACAGGGGGCTAACACTGAAGCTTTCTTT.

The chain has TRBV20-1 and TRBJ2-7; a possible D gene is TRBD1 (5 bases). From germline, CDR1 is DFQATT and CDR2 SNEGSKA (reference sequence). Trimming took off 0 bases at V and 3 bases at J, with 18 bases between the two ends. This CDR3 is built from 16 residues. Here the CDR3 reads CSARDLSREKHYEQYF. The DNA for the CDR3 is TGCAGTGCTAGAGATCTAAGCAGGGAAAAACACTACGAGCAGTACTTC.

In its sample, this clonotype was seen a few times. The gene calls are TRBV27 and TRBJ1-1, with 8 bases matching TRBD1. This CDR3 is 15 amino acids long. Trimming removed 4 bases from V and 3 bases from J; junction bases left unmatched: 7. CDR1 and CDR2 from the germline V gene are MNHEY and SMNVEV (reference sequence). The CDR3 here is CASSSHRGGDTEAFF. In nucleotides, the CDR3 is TGTGCCAGCAGTTCTCACAGGGGGGGGGACACTGAAGCTTTCTTT.

This clonotype was detected only a few times. Here the CDR3 DNA reads TGTGCCAGCAGTGGGGGCAGGGCCCTTGAAGCTTTCTTT. Amino acids: CASSGGRALEAFF. The V gene is TRBV6-1, the J gene TRBJ1-1, with D tentatively TRBD1 (5 bases). This CDR3 comprises 13 residues. V was trimmed by 4 bases and J by 7 bases, leaving 13 bases between them. Looked up from germline, CDR1 is MNHNS and CDR2 is SASEGT.

This clonotype appeared a few times. The chain is built from TRBV20-1 and TRBJ1-6; TRBD1 might be the D (6 bases). The germline V gene encodes CDR1 DFQATT and CDR2 SNEGSKA (reference sequence). This CDR3 is built from 14 residues. V dropped 0 bases and J dropped 9 bases, with 12 bases sitting between them. CDR3 region: CSAREEGGSSPLHF. The CDR3 DNA reads as TGCAGTGCTAGAGAAGAGGGGGGGAGTTCACCCCTCCACTTT.

This chain joins TRBV28 and TRBJ2-7; D is tentatively TRBD1 or TRBD2 (5 bases each). The CDR3 loop spans 15 amino acids. Per the germline V gene, CDR1 is MDHEN and CDR2 is SYDVKM. Trimming took off 7 bases at V and 3 bases at J, with 19 bases between the two ends. For the CDR3, the DNA is TGTGCCAGCACCCTAGTGGGGGATGGAAACTACGAGCAGTACTTC. Translation gives CASTLVGDGNYEQYF.

This clonotype was seen many times. The CDR3 coding sequence is TGTGCCAGCAGTGAAGTACAGGGGGACACCGGGGAGCTGTTTTTT. Its protein product is CASSEVQGDTGELFF. The chain employs TRBV6-1 and TRBJ2-2; 8 bases match TRBD1. The CDR3 length is 15 residues. Germline loops: CDR1 MNHNS, CDR2 SASEGT. The junction had 1 base not matched to a gene; V was cut back by 1 base and J by 3 bases.

The V call is TRBV5-1, the J call TRBJ2-1; 10 bases line up with TRBD2. Trimming cost V 6 bases and J 8 bases; bases outside gene matches: 11. Germline CDR1 SGHRS, CDR2 YFSETQ. CDR3 size: 15 residues. In DNA, the CDR3 is TGCGCCAGCACAAGCGGGAGGGCGATAGGCGATGAGCAGTTCTTC. Amino acids: CASTSGRAIGDEQFF.

The chain carries TRBV5-1 and TRBJ2-1; 8 bases line up with TRBD1. Germline V gene data show CDR1 as SGHRS and CDR2 as YFSETQ. The junction had 21 bases not matched to a gene; V was cut back by 0 bases and J by 4 bases. The CDR3 is 21 amino acids. The CDR3 loop reads CASSLAGGRSRGQGAYNEQFF. DNA for the CDR3: TGCGCCAGCAGCTTGGCCGGGGGACGGAGTCGGGGGCAGGGGGCATACAATGAGCAGTTCTTC.

This clonotype was detected ten times or more. The chain has TRBV12-3 or TRBV12-4 and TRBJ1-1; tentatively, D is TRBD1 (5 bases). The CDR3 sequence is 12 residues long. V was trimmed by 8 bases and J by 5 bases, leaving 12 bases between them. The CDR3 DNA reads TGTGCCAGCGGGGCTCAGAGTACTGAAGCTTTCTTT. Translating gives CASGAQSTEAFF.

This clonotype was observed a few times. This sequence may be a read error, since a much larger clone differs from it by one base. This rearrangement joins TRBV30 to TRBJ2-1; D is possibly TRBD2 (5 bases). Germline V lookup: CDR1 GTSNPN, CDR2 SVGIG (reference sequence). The CDR3 loop spans 16 amino acids. Trimming removed 5 bases at V and 2 bases at J, with 19 bases between. CDR3 sequence (DNA): TGTGCCTGGGCCCCCAGAGGAGGAGGCCCCTACAATGAGCAGTTCTTC. Translating it yields CAWAPRGGGPYNEQFF. Full variable domain (missing parts from reference TRBV30 and TRBJ2-1): SQTIHQWPATLVQPVGSPLSLECTVEGTSNPNLYWYRQAAGRGLQLLFYSVGIGQISSEVPQNLSASRPQDRQFILSSKKLLLSDSGFYLCAWAPRGGGPYNEQFFGPGTRLTVL.

Note on this clonotype: This clone may be a read error of a much larger clone one base away. The chain carries TRBV7-2 and TRBJ1-6, with 7 bases that match TRBD1. This CDR3 spans 15 amino acids. Germline lookup yields CDR1 SGHTA and CDR2 FQGNSA. This chain's CDR3 is CASSLTGFENSPPHF. The CDR3 DNA is TGTGCCAGCAGCCTGACAGGGTTCGAAAATTCACCCCCCCACTTT.

The rearrangement joins TRBV14 to TRBJ1-2; D gene uncertain. Looked up from germline, CDR1 is SGHDN and CDR2 is FVKESK. The CDR3 spans 17 residues. The V gene lost 0 bases and the J gene lost 1 base, with 15 bases spanning the gap. CDR3 sequence reads: CASSQEGMGNFNYGYTF. DNA for the CDR3: TGTGCCAGCAGCCAAGAAGGGATGGGAAACTTTAACTATGGCTACACCTTC.

The J gene is TRBJ2-5, the V gene TRBV11-2; 9 nucleotides align to TRBD1. CDR3 length: 15 amino acids. Germline V gene sequence: CDR1 SGHAT, CDR2 FQNNGV. Germline trimming cut 8 bases from V and 4 bases from J; bases unmatched to any gene: 11. The CDR3 is CASGQGTLARETQYF. The DNA for the CDR3 is TGTGCCAGCGGACAGGGGACGCTCGCTCGAGAGACCCAGTACTTC. The full variable domain, rest sourced from reference TRBV11-2 and TRBJ2-5, is EAGVAQSPRYKIIEKRQSVAFWCNPISGHATLYWYQQILGQGPKLLIQFQNNGVVDDSQLPKDRFSAERLKGVDSTLKIQPAKLEDSAVYLCASGQGTLARETQYFGPGTRLLVL.